Included here is one T cell receptor beta chain sequence, with context. Its specificity is not known. The sample originates from a study of T-cell reconstitution after alpha-beta-depleted transplantation in children. Study observations and caveats: Approximately two months post-transplant, alpha-beta T cells reportedly originated from several hundred expanded graft clones.

The germline gives CDR1 GTSNPN, CDR2 SVGIG (reference sequence). V was trimmed by 4 bases and J by 0 bases, leaving 8 bases between them. This CDR3 has 13 residues. Preparation of the TCRbeta library involved a method that used unique molecular identifiers. Using its own MiXCR run on the PCR reads, TCRdb lists one record per CDR3 protein. The sample holds approximately 1,000,000 distinct CDR3 sequences, less than 30% seen once. This material consisted of PBMCs, mostly from graft donor cells, taken 360 days after TCRalphabeta/CD19-depleted stem cell transplant. V gene TRBV30 combines with J gene TRBJ2-3; D gene ambiguous. This receptor was obtained from a boy in the first two years of life who had a stem cell transplant for SCID, so the T cells may come from the graft donor. The CDR3 protein is CAWTHLSTDTQYF. CDR3 nucleotide sequence: TGTGCCTGGACCCACCTTAGCACAGATACGCAGTATTTT.